Presented here are 32 T cell receptor beta chains from one specimen sequenced in a study of blood T cell repertoires in COVID-19. Repertoires were generated with immunoSEQ multiplex PCR, while TCRdb's copy carries only in-frame clones and drops some. The sample records approximately 90,000 clones, 65% to 85% being singletons. The sample taken for sequencing was peripheral blood. The receptors here all came from a woman of 80 years or more with active or convalescent COVID-19.

This chain links TRBV28 with TRBJ2-7, with a tentative D call TRBD2 (6 bases). V was shortened by 5 bases and J by 2 bases, with 13 bases between the two germline ends. Germline V CDR1 and CDR2: MDHEN, SYDVKM. This CDR3 comprises 14 residues. The CDR3 DNA reads TGTGCCAGCAGTACCCCCGGGACTGCCTACGAGCAGTACTTC. The encoded protein is CASSTPGTAYEQYF.

The chain couples TRBV5-1 to TRBJ1-3; D is perhaps TRBD1 (5 bases). CDR1 SGHRS and CDR2 YFSETQ come from the germline V gene. The length of the CDR3 is 15 residues. V lost 4 bases and J 2 bases, leaving 13 bases between the germline ends. The CDR3 spells CASSPGGNAGNTIYF. In DNA, the CDR3 is TGCGCCAGCAGCCCGGGGGGGAACGCTGGAAACACCATATATTTT.

The gene calls are TRBV3-1 (or the pseudogene TRBV3-2) and TRBJ1-6; TRBD1 matches 7 bases. V trimming: 4 bases; J trimming: 9 bases; junction bases outside the gene matches: 6. CDR1 and CDR2 (germline): LGHDT, YNNKEL (reference sequence). This CDR3 region has 14 residues. The CDR3 loop is CASSRRDSGSPLHF. In DNA, the CDR3 is TGTGCCAGCAGCCGCCGGGACAGCGGTTCACCCCTCCACTTT.

The chain is built from TRBV15 and TRBJ1-6, with 8 bases lining up with TRBD1. V lost 2 bases, J lost 8 bases, and 2 bases stayed unmatched. Germline V gene sequence: CDR1 LNHNV, CDR2 YYDKDF (reference sequence). This CDR3 is built from 14 residues. The CDR3 sequence is CATSRNRGDSPLHF. CDR3 nucleotides: TGTGCCACCAGCAGAAACAGGGGGGATTCACCCCTCCACTTT.

The V and J genes are TRBV6-2 or TRBV6-3 and TRBJ1-4, with unresolved D. Germline V lookup: CDR1 MNHEY, CDR2 SVGEGT. The length of the CDR3 is 15 residues. Trimming left V 0 bases short and J 7 bases short, with 12 bases between. CDR3 nucleotide sequence: TGTGCCAGCAGTTACTCGAGACAAGGCCCTGAAAAACTGTTTTTT. Translation gives CASSYSRQGPEKLFF.

This chain connects TRBV6-1 to TRBJ1-1, with D hard to call. This CDR3 spans 15 amino acids. Trimming stripped 0 bases from V and 0 bases from J, with 8 bases between. CDR1 and CDR2 from the germline V gene are MNHNS and SASEGT. CDR3 protein: CASSEAGRMNTEAFF. The CDR3 DNA sequence: TGTGCCAGCAGTGAAGCGGGCCGGATGAACACTGAAGCTTTCTTT.

Only a few counts were recorded for this clone. The rearrangement links TRBV6-1 to TRBJ2-1, with D tentatively TRBD2 (5 bases). CDR3 length equals 18 residues. V lost 3 bases to trimming and J lost 0 bases, with 18 bases between them. Germline CDR1 is MNHNS and CDR2 is SASEGT. The CDR3 DNA follows: TGTGCCAGCAGTGATCCGGGTTCCCCGGGGATCTCCTACAATGAGCAGTTCTTC. Residues: CASSDPGSPGISYNEQFF.

This clone appeared a single time. Different DNA sequences within this sample yield the same CDR3. The rearrangement joins TRBV2 to TRBJ1-4; D is ambiguous. V dropped 9 bases and J dropped 5 bases, with 10 bases sitting between them. Germline V gene data show CDR1 as SNHLY and CDR2 as FYNNEI. This CDR3 spans 12 amino acids. CDR3 DNA sequence: TGTGCCAGTGCGGGTCAAAATGAAAAACTGTTTTTT. Translated, it gives CASAGQNEKLFF. Filled out from reference TRBV2 and TRBJ1-4, the complete variable domain reads EPEVTQTPSHQVTQMGQEVILRCVPISNHLYFYWYRQILGQKVEFLVSFYNNEISEKSEIFDDQFSVERPDGSNFTLKIRSTKLEDSAMYFCASAGQNEKLFFGSGTQLSVL.

The V call is TRBV9, the J call TRBJ1-2; TRBD1 aligns across 10 bases. Germline CDR1 and CDR2: SGDLS and YYNGEE. CDR3 length equals 17 residues. Losses at the gene ends were 0 bases for V and 4 bases for J; bases not matched to a gene: 9. In nucleotides, the CDR3 is TGTGCCAGCAGCGTAGAGGACAGGGGGTATCCCCTCTATGGCTACACCTTC. This codes for CASSVEDRGYPLYGYTF.

J is TRBJ2-7 and V is TRBV6-6; TRBD1 matches 9 bases. The CDR3 is made up of 14 amino acids. CDR1 and CDR2 (germline): MNHNY, SVGAGI (reference sequence). V was clipped by 4 bases and J by 7 bases; unmatched bases: 8. The CDR3 region is CASSSTGTGYEQYF. The CDR3 bases are TGTGCCAGCAGTTCCACCGGGACAGGGTATGAGCAGTACTTC.

This chain's CDR3 is CASSSQAGGLPQEQFF. DNA for the CDR3: TGCGCCAGCAGCTCACAAGCGGGAGGCCTACCCCAGGAGCAGTTCTTC. The chain carries TRBV5-1 and TRBJ2-1; 9 nucleotides agree with TRBD2. The germline gives CDR1 SGHRS, CDR2 YFSETQ. V was clipped by 3 bases and J by 10 bases; unmatched bases: 14. There are 16 residues in the CDR3.

The chain uses TRBV20-1 and TRBJ2-7; D unclear. CDR3 length: 11 residues. Germline CDR1 is DFQATT and CDR2 is SNEGSKA (reference sequence). The V gene lost 3 bases and the J gene lost 5 bases, with 8 bases spanning the gap. The CDR3 bases are TGCAGTGCTAGTTCTGGGCACGAGCAGTACTTC. This codes for CSASSGHEQYF.

V and J are TRBV28 and TRBJ2-3; TRBD2 agrees at 8 bases. The CDR3 sequence is 19 residues long. The germline V gene encodes CDR1 MDHEN and CDR2 SYDVKM. The V gene end was trimmed by 7 bases and the J gene end by 5 bases; junction bases not matched to a gene: 23. CDR3 nucleotides: TGTGCCAGCAAGGTCGCGGGGGGTGTGGGACTAGGGCGGGAAGATACGCAGTATTTT. Translating it yields CASKVAGGVGLGREDTQYF.

The rearrangement joins TRBV19 to TRBJ1-5; TRBD1 is a possible D gene (6 bases). CDR3 size: 16 residues. V lost 4 bases to trimming and J lost 11 bases, with 24 bases between them. The germline gives CDR1 LNHDA, CDR2 SQIVND (reference sequence). The CDR3 coding sequence is TGTGCCAGTAGTAACCCTAGAACCGGGACACTAGATTCCCAGCATTTT. It is translated as CASSNPRTGTLDSQHF.

The chain has TRBV2 and TRBJ1-4, with D possibly matching TRBD1 (5 bases). The CDR3 has 12 residues. Germline V gene data show CDR1 as SNHLY and CDR2 as FYNNEI. V lost 4 bases and J 16 bases, leaving 16 bases between the germline ends. CDR3 residues: CASSGLGAATFF. The CDR3, as DNA: TGTGCCAGCAGTGGTCTTGGGGCCGCGACGTTTTTT.

The V gene is TRBV6-2 or TRBV6-3, the J gene TRBJ2-1, with D tentatively TRBD2 (7 bases). Trimming left V 2 bases short and J 2 bases short, with 10 bases between. Germline V gene data show CDR1 as MNHEY and CDR2 as SVGEGT. The CDR3 consists of 15 residues. The CDR3 nucleotides are TGTGCCAGCAGTTACAGGGGGGGCCCCTACAATGAGCAGTTCTTC. This gives the protein CASSYRGGPYNEQFF.

V is TRBV5-3 and J is TRBJ2-1; D remains ambiguous. Being an ORF, TRBV5-3 has a function that is uncertain. Trimming cost V 4 bases and J 9 bases, with 14 bases left between them. This CDR3 contains 13 residues. In DNA form, the CDR3 reads TGTGCCAGAAGCCGACCCGAGGAAGGTGAGCAGTTCTTC. As protein: CARSRPEEGEQFF.

The V and J genes are TRBV6-5 and TRBJ2-3; D possibly corresponds to TRBD1 (5 bases). The V gene lost 2 bases and the J gene lost 0 bases, with 12 bases spanning the gap. This CDR3 has 16 amino acids. Germline CDR1 MNHEY, CDR2 SVGAGI. The CDR3 DNA sequence: TGTGCCAGCAGTTACCAAAACAGGCCTAGCACAGATACGCAGTATTTT. This sequence encodes CASSYQNRPSTDTQYF.

The J gene is TRBJ1-4, the V gene TRBV2; 8 bases line up with TRBD1. Losses at the gene ends were 5 bases for V and 8 bases for J; bases not matched to a gene: 13. The germline gives CDR1 SNHLY, CDR2 FYNNEI. The CDR3 sequence is 16 residues long. The CDR3 DNA is TGTGCCAGCAGTTTTGCCCCAACAGGGGGTAAAGAAAAACTGTTTTTT. It is translated as CASSFAPTGGKEKLFF.

Turning to this clone: The junction and the germline gene differ at one end; a read error may be behind it. The chain carries TRBV28 and TRBJ2-7; 13 bases line up with TRBD2. The CDR3 extends over 15 amino acids. CDR1 and CDR2 from the germline V gene are MDHEN and SYDVKM. This CDR3 reads CASSFGTSGAYEQYF. The CDR3 coding sequence is TGTGCCAGCAGTTTCGGGACTAGCGGGGCCTATGAGCAGTACTTC. Variable domain in full (rest from reference TRBV28 and TRBJ2-7): DVKVTQSSRYLVKRTGEKVFLECVQDMDHENMFWYRQDPGLGLRLIYFSYDVKMKEKGDIPEGYSVSREKKERFSLILESASTNQTSMYLCASSFGTSGAYEQYFGPGTRLTVT.

The sample holds one count of this clone. The J gene is TRBJ1-1, the V gene TRBV19; 8 bases are a match to TRBD1. CDR1 LNHDA and CDR2 SQIVND come from the germline V gene (reference sequence). The CDR3 totals 16 residues. Unmatched junction bases numbered 11, after V lost 3 bases and J lost 5 bases. This CDR3 reads CASSIPRTGFMTEAFF. DNA for the CDR3: TGTGCCAGTAGTATCCCCCGGACAGGGTTTATGACTGAAGCTTTCTTT.

The rearrangement uses TRBV5-6 and TRBJ2-2, with TRBD1 identical over 8 bases. The CDR3 spans 16 residues. Trimming cost V 0 bases and J 6 bases; bases outside gene matches: 7. CDR1 and CDR2 (germline): SGHDT, YYEEEE. The chain's CDR3 is CASSLANRGTSGELFF. The CDR3 DNA reads TGTGCCAGCAGCTTGGCCAACAGGGGGACGTCCGGGGAGCTGTTTTTT.

The chain combines TRBV6-6 with TRBJ1-1, with D tentatively TRBD1 (5 bases). In germline, CDR1 is MNHNY, CDR2 SVGAGI (reference sequence). The CDR3 has 13 amino acids. Trimming shortened V by 5 bases and J by 3 bases, and 10 bases separated the two germline ends. The CDR3 loop reads CASSPPGDTEAFF. CDR3 nucleotide sequence: TGTGCCAGCAGTCCACCGGGGGACACTGAAGCTTTCTTT.

V is TRBV6-5 and J is TRBJ1-1; TRBD1 matches 7 bases. V gave up 2 bases and J gave up 0 bases; unmatched junction bases: 3. Germline CDR1 MNHEY, CDR2 SVGAGI. CDR3 length: 15 amino acids. CDR3 in amino acids: CASSYMGQLNTEAFF. In DNA form, the CDR3 reads TGTGCCAGCAGTTACATGGGACAGCTGAACACTGAAGCTTTCTTT.

This chain uses TRBV6-5 with TRBJ1-1; a possible D gene is TRBD1 (6 bases). The CDR3 sequence is 14 residues long. The ends were cut back, 4 bases at V and 4 bases at J, with 13 bases in the middle. The germline V gene has CDR1 MNHEY and CDR2 SVGAGI. The CDR3 sequence: CASSSRGSGTEAFF. The CDR3 DNA sequence: TGTGCCAGCAGTTCTAGGGGGAGCGGCACTGAAGCTTTCTTT.

The chain carries TRBV4-1 and TRBJ2-4; possible D gene TRBD2, 7 bases. V was clipped by 0 bases and J by 9 bases, with 30 bases between them. CDR1 and CDR2 from the germline V gene are MGHRA and YSYEKL. This CDR3 is built from 20 residues. The CDR3 bases are TGCGCCAGCAGCCAAGATCAAACTTCGCAGAGGGGGGGCCGGATGGGCATTCAGTACTTC. Its protein is CASSQDQTSQRGGRMGIQYF.

V is TRBV6-6 and J is TRBJ2-1; TRBD2 matches at 7 bases. The germline V gene encodes CDR1 MNHNY and CDR2 SVGAGI (reference sequence). Trimming removed 2 bases from V and 8 bases from J; junction bases left unmatched: 9. This CDR3 has 15 residues. DNA of the CDR3: TGTGCCAGCAGTTACAAGCGGGGCCCTGGGGATGAGCAGTTCTTC. This encodes CASSYKRGPGDEQFF.

The CDR3 DNA is TGTGCCAGCTCACCCTGGGACAGCTGGAACACTGAAGCTTTCTTT. Its protein product is CASSPWDSWNTEAFF. The chain couples TRBV18 to TRBJ1-1; 7 bases align to TRBD1. There are 15 residues in the CDR3. V lost 3 bases and J lost 1; bases outside the gene matches: 5. CDR1 KGHSH and CDR2 LQKENI come from the germline V gene.

The chain employs TRBV28 and TRBJ1-6; D unresolved. The germline gives CDR1 MDHEN, CDR2 SYDVKM. The CDR3 length is 15 residues. Trimming left V 3 bases short and J 5 bases short, with 11 bases between. CDR3 nucleotides: TGTGCCAGCAGTTTGGTGTCAGGCGATAATTCACCCCTCCACTTT. Its protein is CASSLVSGDNSPLHF.

This clone appeared a few times. V usage is TRBV12-5 and J usage is TRBJ1-2; D is perhaps TRBD1 (6 bases). The CDR3 covers 13 residues. Trimming removed 7 bases at V and 4 bases at J, with 13 bases between. Per germline, CDR1 LGHNT and CDR2 FRNRAP. CDR3 loop: CASAETGTYGYTF. The DNA for the CDR3 is TGTGCTAGTGCCGAGACAGGAACCTATGGCTACACCTTC.

The chain employs TRBV7-6 and TRBJ1-4; weak D call: TRBD1 (5 bases). Trimming pared 5 bases from V and 7 bases from J, leaving 11 bases between. This CDR3 comprises 13 residues. Germline CDR1 is SGHVS and CDR2 is FNYEAQ. CDR3 protein: CASSGGDREKLFF. CDR3 coding DNA: TGTGCCAGCAGCGGGGGGGACCGTGAAAAACTGTTTTTT.

The J gene is TRBJ1-1, the V gene TRBV28; a weak D match, TRBD1 (5 bases). This CDR3 contains 15 residues. V gave up 6 bases and J gave up 4 bases, with 18 bases separating them. Per the germline V gene, CDR1 is MDHEN and CDR2 is SYDVKM. CDR3 amino acids: CASSRGGLTSTEAFF. In DNA, the CDR3 is TGTGCCAGCAGCCGCGGGGGATTAACCTCCACTGAAGCTTTCTTT. The whole variable domain, remainder taken from reference TRBV28 and TRBJ1-1, is DVKVTQSSRYLVKRTGEKVFLECVQDMDHENMFWYRQDPGLGLRLIYFSYDVKMKEKGDIPEGYSVSREKKERFSLILESASTNQTSMYLCASSRGGLTSTEAFFGQGTRLTVV.